The 17 T cell receptor beta chains in this list originate from one sample, sequenced in a study of T cells in Graves' hyperthyroidism and ophthalmopathy. The CDR3 regions of TCR beta were amplified from RNA transcripts. A set of HTBI primers served as the primers for a first-round RT-PCR of the TCR CDR3. MiXCR was run by TCRdb on the multiplex PCR reads, yielding one entry per CDR3 protein. The table has hundreds of thousands of distinct CDR3 sequences, more than 20% seen once. The sample comprised blood. These receptors came from a man younger than 45 with Graves' ophthalmopathy.

This clonotype was counted at least ten times. The genes are TRBV2 and TRBJ2-1; a possible D gene is TRBD2 (5 bases). Germline CDR1 reads SNHLY; CDR2 reads FYNNEI. This CDR3 has 16 amino acids. Trimming cost V 3 bases and J 0 bases, with 12 bases left between them. The CDR3 sequence is CASSEPDWSSYNEQFF. The CDR3 nucleotides are TGTGCCAGCAGTGAGCCGGACTGGAGCTCCTACAATGAGCAGTTCTTC.

This clonotype has only a few counts. This sequence joins TRBV12-3 or TRBV12-4 and TRBJ2-2; possibly TRBD1 for D (6 bases). The CDR3 contains 15 residues. The V end lost 2 bases, the J end lost 5 bases, and 12 bases lay between the germline ends. The CDR3 is CASSLRRGSTGELFF. The CDR3 DNA sequence: TGTGCCAGCAGTTTACGTAGGGGGAGTACCGGGGAGCTGTTTTTT.

This clonotype has a handful of counts. This chain connects TRBV6-6 to TRBJ1-5; D unclear. Germline loops: CDR1 MNHNY, CDR2 SVGAGI (reference sequence). V lost 2 bases and J lost 10, with 12 bases in between. The CDR3 is 13 residues long. The CDR3 DNA is TGTGCCAGCAGTTACGCCGAGATTGGACCCCAGCATTTT. Its translation is CASSYAEIGPQHF.

The chain joins TRBV3-1 to TRBJ2-5; 14 bases agree with TRBD2. CDR3 size: 16 residues. Trimming at V came to 2 bases and at J to 7 bases, leaving 6 bases not matched to a gene. CDR1 LGHDT and CDR2 YNNKEL come from the germline V gene (reference sequence). CDR3 bases: TGTGCCAGCAGCCAATGGCGACTAGCGGGAGGGGTGACCCAGTACTTC. The encoded protein is CASSQWRLAGGVTQYF.

This clonotype was counted ten times or more. This chain joins TRBV7-9 and TRBJ1-1; D is undetermined. V gave up 3 bases and J gave up 1 base, with 15 bases separating them. Germline V gene lookup returns CDR1 SEHNR and CDR2 FQNEAQ (reference sequence). The CDR3 runs 16 residues. CDR3 bases: TGTGCCAGCAGCTTTACCTCGTACCCTACGAACACTGAAGCTTTCTTT. Encoded protein: CASSFTSYPTNTEAFF.

The CDR3 bases are TGTGCCAGCAGCGTAGCTGAGGGTTACTACGAGCAGTACTTC. Translated, it gives CASSVAEGYYEQYF. The chain links TRBV9 to TRBJ2-7; D possibly corresponds to TRBD2 (5 bases). CDR1 and CDR2 (germline): SGDLS, YYNGEE. Trimming removed 0 bases at V and 3 bases at J, with 10 bases between. CDR3 length equals 14 residues.

This sequence joins TRBV7-9 and TRBJ2-3, with 7 positions matching TRBD2. Germline V CDR1 and CDR2: SEHNR, FQNEAQ (reference sequence). V was pared by 5 bases and J by 0 bases, with 8 bases of the junction left unmatched. The CDR3 sequence is 16 residues long. The CDR3 sequence is CASSLTSSGSTDTQYF. Written as DNA, the CDR3 is TGTGCCAGCAGCCTAACGAGTAGCGGGAGCACAGATACGCAGTATTTT.

This clonotype has just a few counts. With a much larger clone just one base away, this may be a read error. The V call is TRBV7-9, the J call TRBJ2-7; the match to TRBD2 covers 10 bases. V was clipped by 5 bases and J by 4 bases; unmatched bases: 5. Germline V gene sequence: CDR1 SEHNR, CDR2 FQNEAQ (reference sequence). The CDR3 is 14 amino acids. The CDR3 DNA reads as TGTGCCAGCAGCCTCGGGACTAGCGCTTACGAGCAGTACTTC. Translation: CASSLGTSAYEQYF.

This clonotype was counted at least ten times. The rearrangement links TRBV11-2 to TRBJ1-4, with D perhaps matching TRBD1 (5 bases). Germline CDR1 reads SGHAT; CDR2 reads FQNNGV. The CDR3 spans 16 residues. V was shortened by 4 bases and J by 7 bases, with 19 bases between the two germline ends. The CDR3 sequence: CASSSNYYGGPEKLFF. The CDR3 nucleotides are TGTGCCAGCAGCTCCAATTACTATGGGGGACCTGAAAAACTGTTTTTT.

This clonotype was seen just once. The chain uses TRBV5-1 and TRBJ2-6; D gene unclear. Germline V gives CDR1 SGHRS, CDR2 YFSETQ. V was shortened by 0 bases and J by 4 bases, with 8 bases between the two germline ends. The CDR3 has 15 residues. The CDR3 nucleotides read TGCGCCAGCAGCTTGGGCCCCTTGGGGGCCAACGTCCTGACTTTC. It yields the protein CASSLGPLGANVLTF.

This clonotype has a count of ten or more. The chain carries TRBV24-1 and TRBJ2-1; D not certain. This CDR3 spans 11 amino acids. V lost 5 bases and J lost 7, with 5 bases in between. Germline V gives CDR1 KGHDR, CDR2 SFDVKD. CDR3 loop: CATSAHNEQFF. The CDR3 coding sequence is TGTGCCACCAGTGCGCATAATGAGCAGTTCTTC.

This sequence joins TRBV6-1 and TRBJ2-1; D possibly corresponds to TRBD1 (6 bases). The CDR3 has 16 amino acids. The ends were cut back, 5 bases at V and 3 bases at J, with 17 bases in the middle. The germline gives CDR1 MNHNS, CDR2 SASEGT. The CDR3 DNA sequence: TGTGCCAGCAGTCTGGGGGCAGGGGTGTACTACAATGAGCAGTTCTTC. It is translated as CASSLGAGVYYNEQFF.

This clonotype has at least ten counts. The chain's CDR3 is CASSLALAGAGSYNEQFF. The CDR3, as DNA: TGTGCCAGCAGCTTAGCCCTAGCGGGAGCGGGGTCCTACAATGAGCAGTTCTTC. V is TRBV7-2 and J is TRBJ2-1; 10 bases fit TRBD2. Germline V gene sequence: CDR1 SGHTA, CDR2 FQGNSA. CDR3 size: 18 residues. With 0 bases clipped from V and 1 base from J, the junction kept 6 bases outside the gene matches.

This clonotype was seen only a few times. The rearrangement links TRBV20-1 to TRBJ2-3; TRBD2 matches 8 bases. This CDR3 region has 15 residues. In germline, CDR1 is DFQATT, CDR2 SNEGSKA (reference sequence). After removal of 5 bases from V and 0 bases from J, the junction contained 7 bases not matched to a gene. CDR3 sequence (DNA): TGCAGTGCTCACTCACTAGCGGATAGCACAGATACGCAGTATTTT. This codes for CSAHSLADSTDTQYF.

The chain couples TRBV28 to TRBJ2-1, with TRBD1 identical over 8 bases. CDR1 and CDR2 from the germline V gene are MDHEN and SYDVKM. Trimming cost V 5 bases and J 0 bases; bases outside gene matches: 9. The CDR3 has 17 residues. In nucleotides, the CDR3 is TGTGCCAGCAGTCCTACAGGGGGGAGGAGCTCCTACAATGAGCAGTTCTTC. Residues: CASSPTGGRSSYNEQFF.

This clonotype has only a few counts. This chain connects TRBV2 to TRBJ1-3; no clear D. CDR3 length: 15 amino acids. Trimming removed 6 bases from V and 0 bases from J, with 12 bases in between. Germline V lookup: CDR1 SNHLY, CDR2 FYNNEI. The CDR3, as DNA: TGTGCCAGCAGAACCGGACGGAGCTCTGGAAACACCATATATTTT. Translating it yields CASRTGRSSGNTIYF.

This clonotype was seen many times. The chain joins TRBV20-1 to TRBJ2-1; the D is unclear. With 4 bases removed from V and 10 bases from J, the gap between germline ends came to 11 bases. The CDR3 loop spans 11 amino acids. Germline CDR1 and CDR2: DFQATT and SNEGSKA (reference sequence). The CDR3, as DNA: TGCAGTGCTATCAGGACCACGGAGCAGTTCTTC. Protein: CSAIRTTEQFF.